The 29 T cell receptor beta chains below were found in one sample sequenced in a study of T cells of healthy individuals. TCRdb itself ran the 5' RACE reads through MiXCR, one entry per CDR3 protein. The sample includes about 82,000 distinct CDR3 sequences, roughly 5% of them seen just once. The receptors here all came from a female donor in good health.

Points on this clonotype: One end of the junction does not line up with germline, which may come from a read error. V is TRBV12-3 or TRBV12-4 and J is TRBJ1-5, with a possible D match to TRBD1 (5 bases). The CDR3 is 15 residues long. This chain's CDR3 is CAGSFLGGSNQPQHF. The CDR3 DNA is TGTGCCGGCAGTTTCTTGGGGGGGAGCAATCAGCCCCAGCATTTT.

This clonotype was found a few times. The rearrangement uses TRBV7-9 and TRBJ2-7; D is possibly TRBD1 or TRBD2 (5 bases each). The CDR3 totals 14 residues. The V gene's germline CDR1 is SEHNR and CDR2 FQNEAQ (reference sequence). Trimming took off 3 bases at V and 2 bases at J, with 11 bases between the two ends. CDR3 bases: TGTGCCAGCAGCTTGGGACCGACACCCTACGAGCAGTACTTC. It yields the protein CASSLGPTPYEQYF.

In this sample, this clonotype turned up many times. This chain connects TRBV30 to TRBJ2-4, with D perhaps matching TRBD1 or TRBD2 (5 bases each). Looked up from germline, CDR1 is GTSNPN and CDR2 is SVGIG (reference sequence). V dropped 2 bases and J dropped 0 bases, with 20 bases sitting between them. The CDR3 extends over 18 amino acids. CDR3 sequence: CAWSSRRGEILAKNIQYF. CDR3 DNA sequence: TGTGCCTGGAGTTCAAGACGAGGGGAAATACTAGCCAAAAACATTCAGTACTTC.

There are many counts of this clonotype. The chain combines TRBV18 with TRBJ1-1; D not resolved. Germline loops: CDR1 KGHSH, CDR2 LQKENI. The ends were cut back, 3 bases at V and 4 bases at J, with 9 bases in the middle. The CDR3 spans 13 residues. The DNA for the CDR3 is TGTGCCAGCTCACCCCCCTGGGGCACTGAAGCTTTCTTT. It codes for CASSPPWGTEAFF.

This rearrangement joins TRBV6-5 to TRBJ1-1; D not certain. This CDR3 has 12 residues. Germline values: CDR1 MNHEY, CDR2 SVGAGI. The ends were cut back, 6 bases at V and 6 bases at J, with 11 bases in the middle. The DNA for the CDR3 is TGTGCCAGCAGGTCACAGACTCCTGAAGCTTTCTTT. Translating gives CASRSQTPEAFF.

This clonotype was detected ten times or more. V is TRBV7-9 and J is TRBJ1-1; TRBD1 is a possible D gene (5 bases). Germline lookup yields CDR1 SEHNR and CDR2 FQNEAQ (reference sequence). Trimming removed 3 bases from V and 0 bases from J, with 11 bases in between. The CDR3 sequence is 15 residues long. The CDR3 protein is CASSFDSFMNTEAFF. As DNA, the CDR3 is TGTGCCAGCAGCTTCGACAGCTTCATGAACACTGAAGCTTTCTTT. The variable domain in full, with the rest retrieved from reference TRBV7-9 and TRBJ1-1, is DTGVSQNPRHKITKRGQNVTFRCDPISEHNRLYWYRQTLGQGPEFLTYFQNEAQLEKSRLLSDRFSAERPKGSFSTLEIQRTEQGDSAMYLCASSFDSFMNTEAFFGQGTRLTVV.

This clonotype was seen more than once but under ten times. The chain combines TRBV29-1 with TRBJ1-4; D call uncertain. Trimming removed 7 bases from V and 2 bases from J, with 11 bases in between. CDR1 and CDR2 (germline): SQVTM, ANQGSEA. The CDR3 loop spans 13 amino acids. Here the CDR3 DNA reads TGCAGCGCAGCTCGGGGTACTAATGAAAAACTGTTTTTT. Protein product: CSAARGTNEKLFF.

This clonotype was recorded at least ten times. V and J are TRBV24-1 and TRBJ2-2; 7 bases agree with TRBD2. From germline, CDR1 is KGHDR and CDR2 SFDVKD. The CDR3 runs 16 residues. V lost 3 bases and J lost 2; bases outside the gene matches: 5. This CDR3 is CATSDVGGPNTGELFF. The CDR3 coding sequence is TGTGCCACCAGTGATGTGGGAGGGCCTAACACCGGGGAGCTGTTTTTT.

This clonotype came up a few times. The chain has TRBV28 and TRBJ1-5, with D uncertain. Trimming left V 2 bases short and J 4 bases short, with 3 bases between. Germline CDR1 and CDR2: MDHEN and SYDVKM. The CDR3 totals 12 residues. This CDR3 is CASSLRNQPQHF. The CDR3 region has the DNA TGTGCCAGCAGTTTAAGGAATCAGCCCCAGCATTTT.

In its sample, this clonotype was seen many times. This chain uses TRBV9 with TRBJ1-4; D is perhaps TRBD1 (5 bases). Looked up from germline, CDR1 is SGDLS and CDR2 is YYNGEE. CDR3 size: 15 residues. The V gene lost 1 base and the J gene lost 7 bases, with 14 bases spanning the gap. The CDR3 region is CASSVSGTNREKLFF. CDR3 in DNA: TGTGCCAGCAGCGTATCCGGGACTAACCGTGAAAAACTGTTTTTT. Variable domain in full (rest from reference TRBV9 and TRBJ1-4): DSGVTQTPKHLITATGQRVTLRCSPRSGDLSVYWYQQSLDQGLQFLIQYYNGEERAKGNILERFSAQQFPDLHSELNLSSLELGDSALYFCASSVSGTNREKLFFGSGTQLSVL.

This clonotype was recorded many times. This CDR3 reads CSARGAGGRADTQYF. The CDR3 nucleotides are TGCAGTGCTAGAGGAGCGGGAGGTCGGGCAGATACGCAGTATTTT. The chain has TRBV20-1 and TRBJ2-3; TRBD2 agrees at 9 bases. The CDR3 loop spans 15 amino acids. With V trimmed by 1 base and J by 4 bases, 6 bases remained unmatched. Germline V lookup: CDR1 DFQATT, CDR2 SNEGSKA (reference sequence).

J is TRBJ2-7 and V is TRBV7-9; TRBD1 matches at 7 bases. After removal of 5 bases from V and 4 bases from J, the junction contained 8 bases not matched to a gene. This CDR3 is 14 amino acids long. Germline CDR1 is SEHNR and CDR2 is FQNEAQ (reference sequence). CDR3 region: CASSPRDSTYEQYF. The CDR3 nucleotides are TGTGCCAGCAGCCCTAGGGACAGCACTTACGAGCAGTACTTC.

This clonotype was counted between two and nine times. The genes are TRBV10-2 and TRBJ2-3; no clear D gene. Germline values: CDR1 WSHSY, CDR2 SAAADI. The CDR3 runs to 14 residues. The germline V and J ends were trimmed by 8 bases and 1 base, with 13 bases remaining between them. The chain's CDR3 is CASRIVGRTDTQYF. DNA for the CDR3: TGCGCCAGCCGTATAGTGGGTCGCACAGATACGCAGTATTTT.

This chain joins TRBV19 and TRBJ1-2, with 11 bases matching TRBD1. CDR1 and CDR2 (germline): LNHDA, SQIVND (reference sequence). V shed 7 bases and J 8 bases; nucleotides not matched to a gene: 15. The CDR3 totals 16 residues. CDR3 residues: CASTRTRGGQGEGYTF. In DNA form, the CDR3 reads TGTGCCAGTACCCGTACCCGAGGGGGACAGGGGGAAGGCTACACCTTC.

This clonotype was found many times. The chain combines TRBV7-2 with TRBJ2-3, with TRBD2 matching 11 bases. CDR1 and CDR2 from the germline V gene are SGHTA and FQGNSA. There are 18 residues in the CDR3. Germline trimming cut 5 bases from V and 2 bases from J; bases unmatched to any gene: 12. CDR3 bases: TGTGCCAGCAGCATCGCAGCCGGGACTAGCGGAATCACAGATACGCAGTATTTT. Translating gives CASSIAAGTSGITDTQYF.

This clonotype occurred many times. The junction departs from the called germline gene at one end, perhaps through a read error. The chain couples TRBV9 to TRBJ2-1; D is perhaps TRBD2 (6 bases). The CDR3 is 15 residues long. Germline lookup yields CDR1 SGDLS and CDR2 YYNGEE. The CDR3 DNA reads TGTGCCAGCAGCCCGGCTAGCGCACACAACAATGAACAGTTCTTC. This gives the protein CASSPASAHNNEQFF.

This clonotype has ten or more counts. This chain links TRBV11-2 with TRBJ1-1, with D possibly matching TRBD1 (5 bases). V dropped 5 bases and J dropped 1 base, with 14 bases sitting between them. This CDR3 contains 15 residues. Germline V gene lookup returns CDR1 SGHAT and CDR2 FQNNGV. CDR3 amino acids: CASSHGGLRNTEAFF. In nucleotides, the CDR3 is TGTGCCAGCAGCCACGGGGGTCTGAGGAACACTGAAGCTTTCTTT. Combining the CDR3 with reference TRBV11-2 and TRBJ1-1 gives the whole variable domain EAGVAQSPRYKIIEKRQSVAFWCNPISGHATLYWYQQILGQGPKLLIQFQNNGVVDDSQLPKDRFSAERLKGVDSTLKIQPAKLEDSAVYLCASSHGGLRNTEAFFGQGTRLTVV.

The CDR3, as DNA: TGTGCCAGCAGTTACGGTAGCGGGGCATCCTACGAGCAGTACTTC. Its translation: CASSYGSGASYEQYF. The chain joins TRBV6-2 or TRBV6-3 to TRBJ2-7; 8 nucleotides match TRBD2. With 2 bases clipped from V and 1 base from J, the junction kept 4 bases outside the gene matches. There are 15 residues in the CDR3. Looked up from germline, CDR1 is MNHEY and CDR2 is SVGEGT.

This clonotype was counted at least ten times. The chain links TRBV28 to TRBJ1-1; D uncertain. V lost 2 bases and J 3 bases, leaving 7 bases between the germline ends. The CDR3 consists of 13 residues. Germline loops: CDR1 MDHEN, CDR2 SYDVKM. CDR3 sequence reads: CASSLTAYTEAFF. CDR3 DNA sequence: TGTGCCAGCAGTTTAACAGCATACACTGAAGCTTTCTTT.

This clonotype was observed at least ten times. The chain is built from TRBV29-1 and TRBJ2-3; 9 bases are a match to TRBD2. The V gene's germline CDR1 is SQVTM and CDR2 ANQGSEA. V trimming: 7 bases; J trimming: 2 bases; junction bases outside the gene matches: 4. The CDR3 has 13 amino acids. The CDR3 DNA follows: TGCAGCGGTGCTAGCGGGACCACAGATACGCAGTATTTT. It translates to CSGASGTTDTQYF.

The table lists this clonotype with a few counts. The genes are TRBV3-1 and TRBJ1-6; a possible D gene is TRBD1 (5 bases). V was trimmed by 3 bases and J by 9 bases, leaving 12 bases between them. The CDR3 runs to 14 residues. Germline loops: CDR1 LGHDT, CDR2 YNNKEL (reference sequence). The CDR3 spells CASSQGDRGSPLHF. In DNA form, the CDR3 reads TGTGCCAGCAGCCAGGGGGATAGAGGTTCACCCCTCCACTTT.

The chain links TRBV12-3 or TRBV12-4 to TRBJ1-4, with TRBD1 as a possible D gene (5 bases). Deletions cut 8 bases from V and 4 bases from J, with 17 bases between. The CDR3 consists of 15 residues. CDR3 coding DNA: TGTGCCAGCCAAACATACAGGATTAGTAATGAAAAACTGTTTTTT. Translation: CASQTYRISNEKLFF.

In this sample, this clonotype turned up a few times. The rearrangement uses TRBV5-4 and TRBJ2-1; a weak D match, TRBD2 (6 bases). There are 18 residues in the CDR3. CDR1 is SGHNT, CDR2 YYREEE, per germline (reference sequence). The V end was cut by 3 bases, the J end by 3 bases, with 22 bases between. Written as DNA, the CDR3 is TGTGCCAGCAGCTCGACCGTTGGAGGGCCCCTTTTCTACAATGAGCAGTTCTTC. It is translated as CASSSTVGGPLFYNEQFF.

This clonotype has just a few counts. The chain recombines TRBV6-2 or TRBV6-3 with TRBJ1-2; perhaps TRBD1 as D (6 bases). Germline loops: CDR1 MNHEY, CDR2 SVGEGT. CDR3 length equals 14 residues. Trimming removed 0 bases from V and 8 bases from J, with 13 bases in between. DNA for the CDR3: TGTGCCAGCAGTTACTCGCGCGGGGGCGGCGGCTACACCTTC. It is translated as CASSYSRGGGGYTF.

This clonotype came up many times. In nucleotides, the CDR3 is TGCAGCGTTGAACAGGGATACGGGGAGCTGTTTTTT. Its translation: CSVEQGYGELFF. V gene TRBV29-1 combines with J gene TRBJ2-2; D is perhaps TRBD1 (5 bases). The V gene's germline CDR1 is SQVTM and CDR2 ANQGSEA. The CDR3 sequence is 12 residues long. Trimming left V 2 bases short and J 7 bases short, with 8 bases between.

This clonotype was detected ten times or more. The genes are TRBV7-9 and TRBJ2-6; D uncertain. CDR3 length: 12 residues. Germline V gene lookup returns CDR1 SEHNR and CDR2 FQNEAQ (reference sequence). With 7 bases removed from V and 6 bases from J, the gap between germline ends came to 7 bases. This CDR3 reads CASTLKANVLTF. In nucleotides, the CDR3 is TGTGCCAGCACCCTCAAGGCCAACGTCCTGACTTTC.

Ten or more counts support this clonotype. This chain joins TRBV5-1 and TRBJ2-3, with a weak D call TRBD2 (6 bases). In germline, CDR1 is SGHRS, CDR2 YFSETQ. The CDR3 contains 16 residues. Trimming shortened V by 4 bases and J by 0 bases, and 15 bases separated the two germline ends. The CDR3: CASSPGASASTDTQYF. The CDR3 nucleotides read TGCGCCAGCAGCCCTGGGGCTAGCGCTAGCACAGATACGCAGTATTTT.

To note about this clonotype: A much larger clone sits a single nucleotide away, making a read error possible. The rearrangement links TRBV7-3 to TRBJ2-2; the match to TRBD1 covers 12 bases. Looked up from germline, CDR1 is SGHTA and CDR2 is FQGTGA. The CDR3 extends over 17 amino acids. The DNA for the CDR3 is TGTGCCAGCAGCCCCGAACCGGGACAGGGGGCAACCGAGGAGCTGTTTTTT. This translates into CASSPEPGQGATEELFF.

There are a few counts of this clonotype. The chain has TRBV30 and TRBJ1-1, with TRBD1 matching over 8 bases. CDR1 is GTSNPN and CDR2 is SVGIG in the germline V gene (reference sequence). This CDR3 has 15 residues. Trimming at V came to 4 bases and at J to 0 bases, leaving 7 bases not matched to a gene. CDR3: CAWIGQGGLNTEAFF. DNA for the CDR3: TGTGCCTGGATCGGACAGGGAGGCTTGAACACTGAAGCTTTCTTT.